This T cell receptor beta chain emerged from a study of cytomegalovirus exposure and HLA in healthy donors. Primers for the PCR totalled 60 Vbeta and 13 Jbeta. As originally analysed: There were tens of millions of unique TCR beta chains by a later count, and approximately 12 million of them were shared. The table came from immunoSEQ multiplex PCR; TCRdb's copy has only in-frame clones and leaves some out. Clone size and V and J calls were adopted from that table, with D and trimming inferred from the DNA. Recorded for this sample: 200,000 to 250,000 clones. For this clone: As yet, its antigen is unknown.

Germline V gene data show CDR1 as LNHDA and CDR2 as SQIVND (reference sequence). V shed 1 base and J shed 5 bases, with 8 bases lying between them. The length of the CDR3 is 13 residues. Broader study findings: A few V segments could not be told apart, such as TRBV6-2 and TRBV6-3, and were left out.

The chain combines TRBV19 with TRBJ2-5; TRBD2 is a possible D gene (5 bases). The sample comprised PBMCs. The TCR was taken from a woman under 40 in good health and CMV-seropositive. The CDR3 bases are TGTGCCAGTAGTATAGGCGGGTATGAGACCCAGTACTTC. Amino acid sequence: CASSIGGYETQYF.